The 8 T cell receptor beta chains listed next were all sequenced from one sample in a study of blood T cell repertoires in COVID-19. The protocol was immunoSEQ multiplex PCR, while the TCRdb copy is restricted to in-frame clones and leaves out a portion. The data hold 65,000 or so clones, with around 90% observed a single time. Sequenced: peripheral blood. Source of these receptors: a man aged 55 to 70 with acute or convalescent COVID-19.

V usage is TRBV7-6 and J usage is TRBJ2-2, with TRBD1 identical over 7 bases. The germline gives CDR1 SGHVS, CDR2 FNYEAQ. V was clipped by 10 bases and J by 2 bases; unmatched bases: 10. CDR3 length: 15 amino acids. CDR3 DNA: TGTGCCACCCGACCCACAGGGGTTAACACCGGGGAGCTGTTTTTT. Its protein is CATRPTGVNTGELFF.

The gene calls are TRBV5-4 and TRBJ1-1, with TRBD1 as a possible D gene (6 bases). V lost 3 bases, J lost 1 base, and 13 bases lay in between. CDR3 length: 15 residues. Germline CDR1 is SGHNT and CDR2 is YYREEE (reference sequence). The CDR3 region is CASSSGTSKNTEAFF. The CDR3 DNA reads TGTGCCAGCAGCTCCGGGACAAGTAAGAACACTGAAGCTTTCTTT.

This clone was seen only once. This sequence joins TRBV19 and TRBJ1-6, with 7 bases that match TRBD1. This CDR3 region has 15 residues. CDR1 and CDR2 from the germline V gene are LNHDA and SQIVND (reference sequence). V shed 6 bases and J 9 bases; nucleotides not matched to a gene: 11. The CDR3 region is CASSPPGQISSPLHF. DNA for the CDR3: TGTGCCAGTAGCCCCCCGGGACAGATTTCTTCACCCCTCCACTTT.

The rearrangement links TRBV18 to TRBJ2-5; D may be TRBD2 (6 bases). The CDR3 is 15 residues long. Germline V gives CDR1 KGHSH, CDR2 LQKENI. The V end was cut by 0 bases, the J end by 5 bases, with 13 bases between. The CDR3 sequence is CASSPPGTPGETQYF. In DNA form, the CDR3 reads TGTGCCAGCTCACCACCCGGGACTCCGGGGGAGACCCAGTACTTC. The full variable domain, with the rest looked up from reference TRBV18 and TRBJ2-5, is NAGVMQNPRHLVRRRGQEARLRCSPMKGHSHVYWYRQLPEEGLKFMVYLQKENIIDESGMPKERFSAEFPKEGPSILRIQQVVRGDSAAYFCASSPPGTPGETQYFGPGTRLLVL.

As DNA, the CDR3 is TGCAGCGTTCGGATAGGTGGACAAGTGGACTACGAGCAGTACTTC. It encodes CSVRIGGQVDYEQYF. J is TRBJ2-7 and V is TRBV29-1; a possible D gene is TRBD1 (5 bases). The V end lost 5 bases, the J end lost 3 bases, and 20 bases lay between the germline ends. The CDR3 consists of 15 residues. Germline V CDR1 and CDR2: SQVTM, ANQGSEA.

CDR3 in amino acids: CASSPPGQGEAFF. In nucleotides, the CDR3 is TGTGCCAGCTCACCACCCGGACAGGGTGAAGCTTTCTTT. This rearrangement joins TRBV18 to TRBJ1-1; 8 bases are shared with TRBD1. The V gene end was trimmed by 0 bases and the J gene end by 7 bases; junction bases not matched to a gene: 1. The CDR3 has 13 residues. The germline V gene encodes CDR1 KGHSH and CDR2 LQKENI.

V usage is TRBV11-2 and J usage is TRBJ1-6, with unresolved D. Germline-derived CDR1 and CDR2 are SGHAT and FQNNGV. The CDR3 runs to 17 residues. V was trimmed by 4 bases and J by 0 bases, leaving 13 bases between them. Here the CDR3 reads CASSSGLGFSYNSPLHF. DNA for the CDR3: TGTGCCAGCAGCTCCGGACTAGGGTTCTCCTATAATTCACCCCTCCACTTT.

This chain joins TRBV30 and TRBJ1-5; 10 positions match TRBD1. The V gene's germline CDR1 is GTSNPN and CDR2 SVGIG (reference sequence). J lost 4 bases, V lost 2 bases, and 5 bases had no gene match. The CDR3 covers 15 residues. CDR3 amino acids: CAWSRGTGVNQPQHF. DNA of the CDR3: TGTGCCTGGAGTAGGGGGACAGGGGTAAATCAGCCCCAGCATTTT.